This T cell receptor beta chain is drawn from a study of blood T cells in healthy people across ages. As for the study in general: Every two T cells gave about one barcoded beta molecule via template switching.

Points from the study as a whole: TCR beta diversity per million T cells fell roughly linearly with age. In long-lived donors, naive CD4+ cell counts and diversity exceeded those of aged donors.

This clonotype has ten or more counts. Its specificity is not known. Trimming shortened V by 2 bases and J by 0 bases, and 10 bases separated the two germline ends. CDR3 length: 15 amino acids. Germline V gene lookup returns CDR1 SEHNR and CDR2 FQNEAQ (reference sequence). A J-beta primer mix and a sample-barcoded 5' primer were used in a second PCR of roughly 7 to 12 cycles. Samples each returned at least 2.5 million CDR3-containing paired-end reads. TCRdb reprocessed the 5' RACE reads via MiXCR and lists one record per CDR3 protein. The sample consists of 700,000 to 950,000 distinct CDR3 sequences, 40% to 45% of them appearing once.

The J gene is TRBJ2-5, the V gene TRBV7-9; D remains unclear. The specimen sequenced was blood. The receptor's source is a woman aged 60-75 years in good health. In nucleotides, the CDR3 is TGTGCCAGCAGCTTAAAGGTTCTCGACCAAGAGACCCAGTACTTC. It codes for CASSLKVLDQETQYF.